This T cell receptor (beta chain) derives from a study of cytomegalovirus exposure and HLA in healthy donors. About the research overall: The same platform was used for the roughly 120 validation repertoires and the approximately 670 first-cohort repertoires, a later analysis reported.

With V trimmed by 6 bases and J by 4 bases, 10 bases remained unmatched. This CDR3 has 15 residues. Germline CDR1 and CDR2: MDHEN and SYDVKM. Using immunoSEQ multiplex PCR, the repertoire was profiled, and TCRdb retains in-frame clones only, with some absent. The table includes some 110,000 clones, 70% to 90% detected once. The sequence came from a woman aged 18-35 years in good health and CMV-seropositive. The rearrangement joins TRBV28 to TRBJ2-7, with 9 positions matching TRBD1. The sample consisted of PBMCs. The CDR3 DNA reads TGTGCCAGCAGCCGACCGGGACAGGGTAAATACGAGCAGTACTTC. Its protein is CASSRPGQGKYEQYF. Drawing the rest from reference TRBV28 and TRBJ2-7, the complete variable domain is DVKVTQSSRYLVKRTGEKVFLECVQDMDHENMFWYRQDPGLGLRLIYFSYDVKMKEKGDIPEGYSVSREKKERFSLILESASTNQTSMYLCASSRPGQGKYEQYFGPGTRLTVT.